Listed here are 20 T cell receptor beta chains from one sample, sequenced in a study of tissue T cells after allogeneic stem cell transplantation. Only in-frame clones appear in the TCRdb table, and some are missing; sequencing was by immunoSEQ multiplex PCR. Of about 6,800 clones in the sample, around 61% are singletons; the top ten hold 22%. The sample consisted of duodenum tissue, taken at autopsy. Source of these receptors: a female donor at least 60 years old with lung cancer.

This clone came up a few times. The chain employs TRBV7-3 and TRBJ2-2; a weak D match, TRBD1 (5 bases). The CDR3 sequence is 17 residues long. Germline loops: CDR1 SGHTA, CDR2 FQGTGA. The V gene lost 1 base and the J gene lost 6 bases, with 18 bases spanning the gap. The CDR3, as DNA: TGTGCCAGCAGCTTAAACCGCGCTGGGAAGGGGCCCGGGGAGCTGTTTTTT. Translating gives CASSLNRAGKGPGELFF.

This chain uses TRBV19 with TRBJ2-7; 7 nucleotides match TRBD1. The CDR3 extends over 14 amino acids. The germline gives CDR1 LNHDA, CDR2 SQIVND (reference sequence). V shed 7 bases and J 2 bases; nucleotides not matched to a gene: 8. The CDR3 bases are TGTGCCAGTACCGGGACAGCGACGCCCTACGAGCAGTACTTC. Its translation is CASTGTATPYEQYF.

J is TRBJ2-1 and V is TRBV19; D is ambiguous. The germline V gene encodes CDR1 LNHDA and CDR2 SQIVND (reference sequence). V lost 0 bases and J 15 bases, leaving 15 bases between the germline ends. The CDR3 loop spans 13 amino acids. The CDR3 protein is CASSIDIGYNAFF. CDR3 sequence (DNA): TGTGCCAGTAGTATAGATATAGGGTATAACGCGTTCTTC.

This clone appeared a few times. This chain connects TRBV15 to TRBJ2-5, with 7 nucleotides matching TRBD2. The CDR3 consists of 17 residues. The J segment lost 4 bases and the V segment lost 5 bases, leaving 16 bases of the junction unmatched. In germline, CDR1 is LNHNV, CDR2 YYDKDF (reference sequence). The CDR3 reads CATSFRGGAGPRETQYF. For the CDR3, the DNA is TGTGCCACCAGCTTTCGCGGGGGAGCGGGGCCCCGAGAGACCCAGTACTTC. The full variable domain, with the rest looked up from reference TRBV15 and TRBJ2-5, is DAMVIQNPRYQVTQFGKPVTLSCSQTLNHNVMYWYQQKSSQAPKLLFHYYDKDFNNEADTPDNFQSRRPNTSFCFLDIRSPGLGDTAMYLCATSFRGGAGPRETQYFGPGTRLLVL.

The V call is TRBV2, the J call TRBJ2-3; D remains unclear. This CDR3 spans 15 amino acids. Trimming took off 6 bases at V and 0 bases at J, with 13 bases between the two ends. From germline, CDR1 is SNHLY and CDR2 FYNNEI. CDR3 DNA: TGTGCCAGCAGAGAGCAGGAGTTAAGCACAGATACGCAGTATTTT. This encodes CASREQELSTDTQYF.

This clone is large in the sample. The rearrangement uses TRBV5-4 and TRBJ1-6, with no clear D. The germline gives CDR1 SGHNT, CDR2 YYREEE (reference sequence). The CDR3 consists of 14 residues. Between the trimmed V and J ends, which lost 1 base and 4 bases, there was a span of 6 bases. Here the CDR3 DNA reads TGTGCCAGCAGCTTGTATGGTTATAATTCACCCCTCCACTTT. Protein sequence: CASSLYGYNSPLHF.

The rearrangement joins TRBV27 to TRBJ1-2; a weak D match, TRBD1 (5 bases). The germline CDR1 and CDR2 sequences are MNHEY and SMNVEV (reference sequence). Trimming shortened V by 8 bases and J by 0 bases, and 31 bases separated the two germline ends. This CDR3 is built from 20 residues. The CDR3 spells CASPGQRGREREASNYGYTF. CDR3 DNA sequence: TGTGCCAGCCCAGGCCAGAGGGGCAGGGAGAGAGAAGCATCTAACTATGGCTACACCTTC.

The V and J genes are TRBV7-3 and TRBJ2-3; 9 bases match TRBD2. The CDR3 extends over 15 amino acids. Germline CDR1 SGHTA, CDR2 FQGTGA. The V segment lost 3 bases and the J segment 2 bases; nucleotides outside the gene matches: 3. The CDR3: CASSLTSGYTDTQYF. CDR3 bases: TGTGCCAGCAGCTTGACTAGCGGATACACAGATACGCAGTATTTT. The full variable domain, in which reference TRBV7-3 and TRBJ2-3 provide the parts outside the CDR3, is GAGVSQTPSNKVTEKGKYVELRCDPISGHTALYWYRQSLGQGPEFLIYFQGTGAADDSGLPNDRFFAVRPEGSVSTLKIQRTERGDSAVYLCASSLTSGYTDTQYFGPGTRLTVL.

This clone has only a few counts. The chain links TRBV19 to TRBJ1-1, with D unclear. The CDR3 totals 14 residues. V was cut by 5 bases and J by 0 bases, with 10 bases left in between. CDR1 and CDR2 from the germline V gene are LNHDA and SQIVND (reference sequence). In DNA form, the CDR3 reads TGTGCCAGTAGTGTGGTCAGGATGAACACTGAAGCTTTCTTT. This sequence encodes CASSVVRMNTEAFF.

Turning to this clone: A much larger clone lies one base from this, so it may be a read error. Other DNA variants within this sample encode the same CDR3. In DNA form, the CDR3 reads TGTGCCAGCAGCTTGTATTGGCTTTCTGGGGCCAACGTCCTGACTTTC. Translation gives CASSLYWLSGANVLTF. This chain connects TRBV5-4 to TRBJ2-6; D is unclear. The CDR3 sequence is 16 residues long. V shed 1 base and J shed 1 base, with 9 bases lying between them. The germline gives CDR1 SGHNT, CDR2 YYREEE (reference sequence).

The chain's CDR3 is CASSSPVGVTQYF. CDR3 bases: TGTGCCAGCAGCTCCCCAGTTGGGGTGACCCAGTACTTC. This chain joins TRBV11-2 and TRBJ2-5, with D hard to call. This CDR3 region has 13 residues. Trimming removed 4 bases from V and 7 bases from J, with 13 bases in between. Germline V gene sequence: CDR1 SGHAT, CDR2 FQNNGV.

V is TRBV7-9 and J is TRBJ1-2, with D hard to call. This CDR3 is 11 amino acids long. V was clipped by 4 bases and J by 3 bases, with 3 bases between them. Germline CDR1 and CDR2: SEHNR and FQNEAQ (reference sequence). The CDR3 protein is CASSSHYGYTF. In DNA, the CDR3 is TGTGCCAGCAGCTCCCACTATGGCTACACCTTC.

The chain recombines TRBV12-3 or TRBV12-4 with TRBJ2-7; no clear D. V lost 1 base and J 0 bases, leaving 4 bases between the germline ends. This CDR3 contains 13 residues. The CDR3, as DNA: TGTGCCAGCAGTTTAGTTACCTCCTACGAGCAGTACTTC. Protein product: CASSLVTSYEQYF.

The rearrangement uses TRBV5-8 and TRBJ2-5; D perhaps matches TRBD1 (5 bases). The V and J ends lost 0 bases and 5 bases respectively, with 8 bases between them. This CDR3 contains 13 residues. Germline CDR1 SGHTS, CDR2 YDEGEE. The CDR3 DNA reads TGTGCCAGCAGCTTGGGGGGCTACGAGACCCAGTACTTC. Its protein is CASSLGGYETQYF.

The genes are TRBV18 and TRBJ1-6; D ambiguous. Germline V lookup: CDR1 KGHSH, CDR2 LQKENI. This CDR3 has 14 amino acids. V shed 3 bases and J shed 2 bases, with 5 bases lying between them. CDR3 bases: TGTGCCAGCTCACCCACGACCTATAATTCACCCCTCCACTTT. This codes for CASSPTTYNSPLHF.

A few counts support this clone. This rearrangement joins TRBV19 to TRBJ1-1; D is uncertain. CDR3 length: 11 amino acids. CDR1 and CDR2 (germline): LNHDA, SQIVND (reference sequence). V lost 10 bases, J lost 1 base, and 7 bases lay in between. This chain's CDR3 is CATHENTEAFF. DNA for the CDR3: TGTGCCACCCACGAGAACACTGAAGCTTTCTTT.

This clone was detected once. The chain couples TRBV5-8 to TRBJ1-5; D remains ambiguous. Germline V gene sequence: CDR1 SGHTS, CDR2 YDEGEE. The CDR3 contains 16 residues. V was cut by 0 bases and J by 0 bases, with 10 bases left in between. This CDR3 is CASSLVQDYSNQPQHF. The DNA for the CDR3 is TGTGCCAGCAGCTTGGTCCAGGACTATAGCAATCAGCCCCAGCATTTT.

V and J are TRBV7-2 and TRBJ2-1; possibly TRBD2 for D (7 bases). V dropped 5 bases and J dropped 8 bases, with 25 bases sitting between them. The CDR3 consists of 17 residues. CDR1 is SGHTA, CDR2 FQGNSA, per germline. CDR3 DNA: TGTGCCAGCAGCAGTGGGGGGGCCCGGGTTTTAGGCTATGAGCAGTTCTTC. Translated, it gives CASSSGGARVLGYEQFF.

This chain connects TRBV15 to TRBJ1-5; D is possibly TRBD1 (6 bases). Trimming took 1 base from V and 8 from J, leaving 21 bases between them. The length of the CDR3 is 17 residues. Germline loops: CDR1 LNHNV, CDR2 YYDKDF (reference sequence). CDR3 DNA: TGTGCCACCAGCAGAGGCGGGGTCGAGGGGGTTGGGAAGCCCCAGCATTTT. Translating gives CATSRGGVEGVGKPQHF.

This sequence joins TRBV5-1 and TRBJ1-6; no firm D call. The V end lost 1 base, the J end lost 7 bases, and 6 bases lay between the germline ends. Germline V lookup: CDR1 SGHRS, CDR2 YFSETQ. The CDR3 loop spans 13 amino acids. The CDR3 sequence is CASSLILNSPLHF. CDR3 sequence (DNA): TGCGCCAGCAGCTTGATTCTAAATTCACCCCTCCACTTT. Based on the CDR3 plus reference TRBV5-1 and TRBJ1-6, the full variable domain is KAGVTQTPRYLIKTRGQQVTLSCSPISGHRSVSWYQQTPGQGLQFLFEYFSETQRNKGNFPGRFSGRQFSNSRSEMNVSTLELGDSALYLCASSLILNSPLHFGNGTRLTVT.